This section outlines one T cell receptor beta chain sequence together with its context. This sample is drawn from a study of blood T cell repertoires in COVID-19. In germline, CDR1 is SEHNR, CDR2 FQNEAQ (reference sequence). The CDR3 sequence is 14 residues long. The germline V and J ends were trimmed by 8 bases and 0 bases, with 14 bases remaining between them. Produced via immunoSEQ multiplex PCR; TCRdb's table is partial and in-frame only. In the table there are about 440,000 clones, about 91% of which are singletons. This TCR came from a woman aged 45-65 years with COVID-19, enrolled during active disease. Source material: peripheral blood. The chain couples TRBV7-9 to TRBJ2-7; D may be TRBD2 (5 bases). The CDR3 spells CASSGRVGSYEQYF. DNA for the CDR3: TGTGCCAGCTCCGGGCGGGTCGGCTCCTACGAGCAGTACTTC.